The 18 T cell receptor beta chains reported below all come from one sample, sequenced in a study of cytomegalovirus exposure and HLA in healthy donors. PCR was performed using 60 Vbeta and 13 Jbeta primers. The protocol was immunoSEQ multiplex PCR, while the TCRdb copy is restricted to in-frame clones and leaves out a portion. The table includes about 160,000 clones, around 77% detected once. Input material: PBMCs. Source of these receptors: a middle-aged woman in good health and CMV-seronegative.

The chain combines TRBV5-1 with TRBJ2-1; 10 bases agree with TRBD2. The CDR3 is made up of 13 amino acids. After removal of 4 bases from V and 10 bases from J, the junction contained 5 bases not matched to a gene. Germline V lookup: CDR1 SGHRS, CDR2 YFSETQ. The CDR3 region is CASSATSGTEQFF. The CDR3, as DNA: TGCGCCAGCAGCGCTACTAGCGGGACCGAGCAGTTCTTC.

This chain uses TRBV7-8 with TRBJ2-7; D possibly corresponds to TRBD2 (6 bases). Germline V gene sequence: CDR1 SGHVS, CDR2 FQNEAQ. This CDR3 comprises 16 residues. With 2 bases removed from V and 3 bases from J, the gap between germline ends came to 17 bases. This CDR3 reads CASSLSGTPGDYEQYF. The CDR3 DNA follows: TGTGCCAGCAGCTTATCCGGCACCCCGGGGGACTACGAGCAGTACTTC.

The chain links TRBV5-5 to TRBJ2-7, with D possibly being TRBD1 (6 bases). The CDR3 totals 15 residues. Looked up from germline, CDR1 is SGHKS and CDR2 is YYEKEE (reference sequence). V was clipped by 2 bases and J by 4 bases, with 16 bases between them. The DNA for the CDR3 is TGTGCCAGCAGCTTAGGTCCCGGACAGCAATACGAGCAGTACTTC. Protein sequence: CASSLGPGQQYEQYF.

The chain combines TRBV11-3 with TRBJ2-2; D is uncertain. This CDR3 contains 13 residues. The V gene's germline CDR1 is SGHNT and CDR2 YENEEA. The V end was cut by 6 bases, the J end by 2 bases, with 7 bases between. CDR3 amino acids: CASSRLNTGELFF. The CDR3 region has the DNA TGTGCCAGCAGTCGCCTAAACACCGGGGAGCTGTTTTTT. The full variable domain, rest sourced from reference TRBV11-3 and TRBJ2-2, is EAGVVQSPRYKIIEKKQPVAFWCNPISGHNTLYWYLQNLGQGPELLIRYENEEAVDDSQLPKDRFSAERLKGVDSTLKIQPAELGDSAVYLCASSRLNTGELFFGEGSRLTVL.

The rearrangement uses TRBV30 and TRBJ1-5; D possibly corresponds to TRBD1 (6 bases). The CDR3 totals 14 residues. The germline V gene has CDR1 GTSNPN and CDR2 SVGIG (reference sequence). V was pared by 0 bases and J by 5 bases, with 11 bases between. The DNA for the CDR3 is TGTGCCTGGAGTGTAGTGGACAGCCATCAGCCCCAGCATTTT. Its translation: CAWSVVDSHQPQHF. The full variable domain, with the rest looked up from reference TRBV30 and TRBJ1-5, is SQTIHQWPATLVQPVGSPLSLECTVEGTSNPNLYWYRQAAGRGLQLLFYSVGIGQISSEVPQNLSASRPQDRQFILSSKKLLLSDSGFYLCAWSVVDSHQPQHFGDGTRLSIL.

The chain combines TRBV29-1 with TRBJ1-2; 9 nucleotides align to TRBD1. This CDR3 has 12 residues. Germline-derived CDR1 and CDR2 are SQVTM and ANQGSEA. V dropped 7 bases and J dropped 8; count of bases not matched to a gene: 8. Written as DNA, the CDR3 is TGCAGCGGGGGGGACAGGGTGGGCGGCTACACCTTC. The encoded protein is CSGGDRVGGYTF.

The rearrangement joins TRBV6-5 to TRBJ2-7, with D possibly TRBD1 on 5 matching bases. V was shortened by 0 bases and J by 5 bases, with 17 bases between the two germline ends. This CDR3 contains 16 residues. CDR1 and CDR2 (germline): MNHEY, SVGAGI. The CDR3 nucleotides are TGTGCCAGCAGTTACTCTGGACCGATGGGGCAGGACGAGCAGTACTTC. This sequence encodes CASSYSGPMGQDEQYF.

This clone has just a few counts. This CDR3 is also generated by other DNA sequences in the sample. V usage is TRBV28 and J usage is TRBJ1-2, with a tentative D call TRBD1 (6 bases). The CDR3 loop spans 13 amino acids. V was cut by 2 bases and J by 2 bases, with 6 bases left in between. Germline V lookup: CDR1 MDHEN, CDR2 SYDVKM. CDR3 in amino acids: CASSLRGNYGYTF. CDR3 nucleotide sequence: TGTGCCAGCAGTTTAAGGGGGAACTATGGCTACACCTTC.

The CDR3 region has the DNA TGTGCCAGCAGCCAAGATAGGTTTTTAGGGGCCCTCCACTTT. This gives the protein CASSQDRFLGALHF. The rearrangement uses TRBV4-2 and TRBJ1-6; D is perhaps TRBD1 (5 bases). The V end lost 0 bases, the J end lost 14 bases, and 14 bases lay between the germline ends. The CDR3 covers 14 residues. Germline V gene sequence: CDR1 LGHNA, CDR2 YNFKEQ.

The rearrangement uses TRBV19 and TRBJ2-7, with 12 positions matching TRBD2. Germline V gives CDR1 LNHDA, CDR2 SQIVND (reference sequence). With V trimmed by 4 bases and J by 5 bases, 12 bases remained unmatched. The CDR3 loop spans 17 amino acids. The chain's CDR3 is CASSNRLAGAGVDEQYF. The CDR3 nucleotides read TGTGCCAGTAGTAACAGACTAGCGGGAGCGGGTGTTGACGAGCAGTACTTC.

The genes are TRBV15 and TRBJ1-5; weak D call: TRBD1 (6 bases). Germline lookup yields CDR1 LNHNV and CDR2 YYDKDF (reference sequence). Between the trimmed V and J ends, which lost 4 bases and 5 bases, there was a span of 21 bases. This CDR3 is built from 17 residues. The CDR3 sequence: CATSTPPARGADQPQHF. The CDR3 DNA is TGTGCCACCAGCACCCCCCCCGCCCGGGGGGCTGATCAGCCCCAGCATTTT.

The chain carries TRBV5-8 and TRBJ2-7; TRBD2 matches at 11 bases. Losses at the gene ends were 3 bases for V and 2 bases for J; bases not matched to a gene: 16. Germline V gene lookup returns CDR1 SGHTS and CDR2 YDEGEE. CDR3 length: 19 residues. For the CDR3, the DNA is TGTGCCAGCAGCTATCCCAAAACTAGCGGGAGTGCTGGCACCTACGAGCAGTACTTC. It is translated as CASSYPKTSGSAGTYEQYF.

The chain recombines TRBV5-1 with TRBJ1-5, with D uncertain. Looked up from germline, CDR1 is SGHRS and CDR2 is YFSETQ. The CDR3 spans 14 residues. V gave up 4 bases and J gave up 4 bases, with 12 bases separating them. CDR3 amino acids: CASSTGIENQPQHF. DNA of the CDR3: TGCGCCAGCAGCACGGGGATTGAGAATCAGCCCCAGCATTTT.

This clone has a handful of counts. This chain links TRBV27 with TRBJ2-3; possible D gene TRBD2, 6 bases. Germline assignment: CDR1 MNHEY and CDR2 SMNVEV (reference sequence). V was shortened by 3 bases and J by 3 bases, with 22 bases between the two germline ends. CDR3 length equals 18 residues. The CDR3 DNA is TGTGCCAGCAGTTTCAGCACGCAAGGGACTGGGTCAACAGATACGCAGTATTTT. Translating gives CASSFSTQGTGSTDTQYF.

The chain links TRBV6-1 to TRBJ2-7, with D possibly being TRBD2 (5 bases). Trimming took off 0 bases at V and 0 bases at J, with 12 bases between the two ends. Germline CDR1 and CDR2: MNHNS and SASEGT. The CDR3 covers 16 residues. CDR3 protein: CASSEALGISSYEQYF. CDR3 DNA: TGTGCCAGCAGTGAAGCGCTCGGGATTAGCTCCTACGAGCAGTACTTC.

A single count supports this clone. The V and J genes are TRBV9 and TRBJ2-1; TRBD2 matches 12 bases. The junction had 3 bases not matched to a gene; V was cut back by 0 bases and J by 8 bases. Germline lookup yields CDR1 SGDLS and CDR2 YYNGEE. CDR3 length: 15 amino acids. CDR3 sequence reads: CASSVASSGRDEQFF. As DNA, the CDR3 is TGTGCCAGCAGCGTAGCTTCTAGCGGGAGGGATGAGCAGTTCTTC.

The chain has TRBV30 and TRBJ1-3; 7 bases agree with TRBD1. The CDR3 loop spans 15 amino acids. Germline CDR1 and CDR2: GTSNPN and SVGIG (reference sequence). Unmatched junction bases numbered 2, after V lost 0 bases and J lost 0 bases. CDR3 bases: TGTGCCTGGAGTGTTGGGACAGTCTCTGGAAACACCATATATTTT. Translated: CAWSVGTVSGNTIYF.

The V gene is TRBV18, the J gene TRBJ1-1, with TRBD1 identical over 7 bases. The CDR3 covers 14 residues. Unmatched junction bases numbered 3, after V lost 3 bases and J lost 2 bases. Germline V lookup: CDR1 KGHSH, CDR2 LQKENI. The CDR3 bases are TGTGCCAGCTCACCGACAGGGTCAAACACTGAAGCTTTCTTT. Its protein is CASSPTGSNTEAFF.